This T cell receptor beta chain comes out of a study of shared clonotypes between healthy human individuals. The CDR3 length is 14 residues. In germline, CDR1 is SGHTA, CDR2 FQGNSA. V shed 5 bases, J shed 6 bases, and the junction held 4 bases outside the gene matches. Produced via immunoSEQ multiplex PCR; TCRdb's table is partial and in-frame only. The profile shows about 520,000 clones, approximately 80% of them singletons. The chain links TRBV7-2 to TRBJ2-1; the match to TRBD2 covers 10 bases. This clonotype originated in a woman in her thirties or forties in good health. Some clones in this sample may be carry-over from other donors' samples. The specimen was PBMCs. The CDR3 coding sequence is TGTGCCAGCAGCAGCGGGAGGGTTACCAATGAGCAGTTCTTC. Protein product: CASSSGRVTNEQFF. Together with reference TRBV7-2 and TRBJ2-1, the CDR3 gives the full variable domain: GAGVSQSPSNKVTEKGKDVELRCDPISGHTALYWYRQSLGQGLEFLIYFQGNSAPDKSGLPSDRFSAERTGGSVSTLTIQRTQQEDSAVYLCASSSGRVTNEQFFGPGTRLTVL.